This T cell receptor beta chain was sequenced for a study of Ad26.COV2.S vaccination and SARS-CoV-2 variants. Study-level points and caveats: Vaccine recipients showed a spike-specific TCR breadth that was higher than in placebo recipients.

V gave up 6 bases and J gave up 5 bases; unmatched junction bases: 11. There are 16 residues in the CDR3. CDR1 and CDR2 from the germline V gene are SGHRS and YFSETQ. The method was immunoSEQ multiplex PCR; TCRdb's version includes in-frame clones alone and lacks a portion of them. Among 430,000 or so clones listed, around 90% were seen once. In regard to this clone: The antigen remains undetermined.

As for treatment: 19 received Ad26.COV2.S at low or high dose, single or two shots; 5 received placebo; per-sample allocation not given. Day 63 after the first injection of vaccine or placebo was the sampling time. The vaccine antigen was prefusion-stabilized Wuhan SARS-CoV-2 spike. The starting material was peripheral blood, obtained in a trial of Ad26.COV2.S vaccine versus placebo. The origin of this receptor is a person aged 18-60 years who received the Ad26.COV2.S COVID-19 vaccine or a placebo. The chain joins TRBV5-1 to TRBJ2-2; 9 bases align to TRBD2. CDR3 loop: CASMPIAGEFTGELFF. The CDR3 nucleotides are TGCGCCAGCATGCCTATAGCGGGAGAATTTACCGGGGAGCTGTTTTTT.